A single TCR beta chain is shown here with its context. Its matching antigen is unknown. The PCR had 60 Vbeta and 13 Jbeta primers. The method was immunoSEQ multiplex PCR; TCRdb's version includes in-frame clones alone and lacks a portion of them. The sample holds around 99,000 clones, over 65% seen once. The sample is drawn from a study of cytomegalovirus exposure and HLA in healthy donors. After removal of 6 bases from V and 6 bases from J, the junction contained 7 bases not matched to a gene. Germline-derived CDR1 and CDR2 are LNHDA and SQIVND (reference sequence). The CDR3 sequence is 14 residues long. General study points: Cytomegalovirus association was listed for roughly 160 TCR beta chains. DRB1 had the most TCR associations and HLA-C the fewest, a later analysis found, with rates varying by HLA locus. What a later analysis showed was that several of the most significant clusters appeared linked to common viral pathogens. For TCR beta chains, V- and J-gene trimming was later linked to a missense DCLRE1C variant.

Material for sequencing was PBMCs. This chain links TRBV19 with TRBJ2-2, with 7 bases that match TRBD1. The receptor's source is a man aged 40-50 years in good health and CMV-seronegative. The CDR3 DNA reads TGTGCCAGTAGCGCGACAGGGTTCGCCGGGGAGCTGTTTTTT. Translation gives CASSATGFAGELFF.